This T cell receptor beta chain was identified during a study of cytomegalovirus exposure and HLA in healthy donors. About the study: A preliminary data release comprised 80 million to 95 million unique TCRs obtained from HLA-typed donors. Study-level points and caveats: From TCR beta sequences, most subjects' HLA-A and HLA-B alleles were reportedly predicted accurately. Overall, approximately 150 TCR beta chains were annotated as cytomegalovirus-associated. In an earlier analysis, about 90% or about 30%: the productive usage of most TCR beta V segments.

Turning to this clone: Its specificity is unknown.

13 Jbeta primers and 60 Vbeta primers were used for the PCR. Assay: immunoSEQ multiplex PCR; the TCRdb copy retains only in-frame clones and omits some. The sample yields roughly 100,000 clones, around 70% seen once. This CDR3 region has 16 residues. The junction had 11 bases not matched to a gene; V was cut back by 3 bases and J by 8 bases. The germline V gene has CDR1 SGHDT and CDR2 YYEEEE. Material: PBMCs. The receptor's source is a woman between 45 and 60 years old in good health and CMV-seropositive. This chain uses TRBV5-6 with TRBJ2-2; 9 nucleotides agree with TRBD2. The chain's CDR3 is CASSWILAGPGGELFF. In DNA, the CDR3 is TGTGCCAGCAGCTGGATACTAGCGGGTCCGGGGGGGGAGCTGTTTTTT.